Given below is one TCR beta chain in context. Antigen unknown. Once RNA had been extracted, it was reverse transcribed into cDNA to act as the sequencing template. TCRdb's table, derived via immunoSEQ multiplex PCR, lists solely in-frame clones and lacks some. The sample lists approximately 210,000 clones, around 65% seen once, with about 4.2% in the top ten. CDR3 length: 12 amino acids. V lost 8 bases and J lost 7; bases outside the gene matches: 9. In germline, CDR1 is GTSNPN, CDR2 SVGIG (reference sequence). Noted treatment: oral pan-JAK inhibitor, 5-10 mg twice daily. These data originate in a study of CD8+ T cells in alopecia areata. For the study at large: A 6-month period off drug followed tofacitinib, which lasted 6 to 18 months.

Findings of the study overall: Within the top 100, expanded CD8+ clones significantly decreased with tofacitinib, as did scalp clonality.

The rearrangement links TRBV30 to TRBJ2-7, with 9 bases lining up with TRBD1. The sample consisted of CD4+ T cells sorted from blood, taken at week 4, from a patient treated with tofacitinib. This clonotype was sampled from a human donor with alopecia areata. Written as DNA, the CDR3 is TGTGCCCAGGGACAGGGTCGCTCTGAGCAGTACTTC. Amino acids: CAQGQGRSEQYF.